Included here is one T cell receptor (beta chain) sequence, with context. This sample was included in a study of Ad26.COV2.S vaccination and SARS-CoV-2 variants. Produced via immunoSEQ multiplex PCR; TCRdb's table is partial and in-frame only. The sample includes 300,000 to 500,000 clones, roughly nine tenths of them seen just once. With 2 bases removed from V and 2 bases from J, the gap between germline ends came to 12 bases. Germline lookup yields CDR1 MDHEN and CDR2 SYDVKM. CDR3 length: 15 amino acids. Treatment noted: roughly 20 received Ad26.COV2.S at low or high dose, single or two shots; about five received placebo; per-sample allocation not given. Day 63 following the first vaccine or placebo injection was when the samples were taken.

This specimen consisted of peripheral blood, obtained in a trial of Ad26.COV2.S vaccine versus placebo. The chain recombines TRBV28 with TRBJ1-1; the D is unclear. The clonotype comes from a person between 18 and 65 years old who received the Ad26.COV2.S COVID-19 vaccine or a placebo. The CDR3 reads CASSLPVSSNTEAFF. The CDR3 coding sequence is TGTGCCAGCAGTTTACCCGTCAGCTCCAACACTGAAGCTTTCTTT.